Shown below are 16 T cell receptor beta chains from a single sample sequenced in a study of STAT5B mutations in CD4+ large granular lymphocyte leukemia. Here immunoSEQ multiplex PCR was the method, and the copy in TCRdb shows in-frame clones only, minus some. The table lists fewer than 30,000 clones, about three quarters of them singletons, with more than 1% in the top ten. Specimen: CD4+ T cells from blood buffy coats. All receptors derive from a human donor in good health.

This CDR3 is CASSLTTGGELFF. DNA for the CDR3: TGTGCCAGCAGTTTGACGACAGGGGGGGAGCTGTTTTTT. The chain recombines TRBV28 with TRBJ2-2, with 7 bases aligning to TRBD1. Germline V CDR1 and CDR2: MDHEN, SYDVKM. V lost 3 bases, J lost 8 bases, and 3 bases stayed unmatched. CDR3 size: 13 residues.

CDR3 sequence: CASSYGAVQETQYF. The CDR3 region has the DNA TGTGCCAGCAGTTACGGGGCAGTCCAAGAGACCCAGTACTTC. This chain joins TRBV6-5 and TRBJ2-5; tentatively, D is TRBD1 (5 bases). Germline V gives CDR1 MNHEY, CDR2 SVGAGI. The length of the CDR3 is 14 residues. V gave up 2 bases and J gave up 1 base, with 8 bases separating them.

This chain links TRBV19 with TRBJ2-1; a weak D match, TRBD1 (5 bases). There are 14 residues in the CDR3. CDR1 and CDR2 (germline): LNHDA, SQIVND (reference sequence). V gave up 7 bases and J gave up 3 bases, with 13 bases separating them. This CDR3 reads CASTPGAYYNEQFF. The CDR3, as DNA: TGTGCCAGTACCCCTGGGGCTTACTACAATGAGCAGTTCTTC. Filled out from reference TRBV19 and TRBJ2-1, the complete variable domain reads DGGITQSPKYLFRKEGQNVTLSCEQNLNHDAMYWYRQDPGQGLRLIYYSQIVNDFQKGDIAEGYSVSREKKESFPLTVTSAQKNPTAFYLCASTPGAYYNEQFFGPGTRLTVL.

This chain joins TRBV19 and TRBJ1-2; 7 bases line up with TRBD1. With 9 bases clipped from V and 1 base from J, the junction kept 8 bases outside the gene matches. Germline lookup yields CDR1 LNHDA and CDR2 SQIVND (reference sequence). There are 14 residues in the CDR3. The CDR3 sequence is CASARTGDNYGYTF. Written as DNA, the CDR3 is TGTGCCAGCGCTCGTACAGGGGATAACTATGGCTACACCTTC.

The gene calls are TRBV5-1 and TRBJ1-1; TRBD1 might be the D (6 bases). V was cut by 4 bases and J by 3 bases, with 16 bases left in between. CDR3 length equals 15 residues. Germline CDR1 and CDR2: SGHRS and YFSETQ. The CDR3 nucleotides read TGCGCCAGCAGCACCGGACAGAGAGTCGACACTGAAGCTTTCTTT. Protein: CASSTGQRVDTEAFF.

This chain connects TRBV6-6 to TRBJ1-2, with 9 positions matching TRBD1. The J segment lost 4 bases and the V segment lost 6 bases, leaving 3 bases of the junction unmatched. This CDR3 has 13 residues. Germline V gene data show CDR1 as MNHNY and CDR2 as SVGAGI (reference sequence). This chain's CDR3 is CASRGQGSYGYTF. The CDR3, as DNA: TGTGCCAGCAGGGGACAGGGAAGCTATGGCTACACCTTC.

The CDR3 is CASSLEGLSSYEQYF. CDR3 sequence (DNA): TGTGCCAGCAGCTTAGAAGGTTTATCCTCCTACGAGCAGTACTTC. The chain employs TRBV7-9 and TRBJ2-7; D gene ambiguous. This CDR3 region has 15 residues. Germline CDR1 reads SEHNR; CDR2 reads FQNEAQ (reference sequence). Deletions cut 1 base from V and 0 bases from J, with 10 bases between.

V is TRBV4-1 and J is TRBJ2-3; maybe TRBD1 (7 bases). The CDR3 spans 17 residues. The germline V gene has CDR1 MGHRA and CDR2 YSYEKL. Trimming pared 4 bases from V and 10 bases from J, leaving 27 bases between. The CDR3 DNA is TGCGCCAGCAGCCGAGTCGGAGGGGGCCTTTACGATGATGCGCAGTATTTT. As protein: CASSRVGGGLYDDAQYF.

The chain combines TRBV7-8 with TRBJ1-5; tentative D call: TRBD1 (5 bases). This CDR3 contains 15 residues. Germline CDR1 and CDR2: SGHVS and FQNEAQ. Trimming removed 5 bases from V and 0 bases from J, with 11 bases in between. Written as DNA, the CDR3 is TGTGCCAGCAGCCCTACGGGGGGTAGCAATCAGCCCCAGCATTTT. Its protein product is CASSPTGGSNQPQHF.

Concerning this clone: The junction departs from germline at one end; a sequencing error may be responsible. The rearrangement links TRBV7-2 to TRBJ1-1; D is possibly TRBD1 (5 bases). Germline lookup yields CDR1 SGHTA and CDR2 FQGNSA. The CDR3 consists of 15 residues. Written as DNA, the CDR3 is TGTGCCAGCAGCTTAGCGGAAGGGGTGAAGACTGAAGCTTTCTTT. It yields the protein CASSLAEGVKTEAFF.

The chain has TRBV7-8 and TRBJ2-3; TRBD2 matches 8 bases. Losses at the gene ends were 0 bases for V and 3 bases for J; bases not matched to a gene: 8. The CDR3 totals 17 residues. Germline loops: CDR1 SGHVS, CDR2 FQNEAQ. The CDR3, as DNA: TGTGCCAGCAGCTTAGCGTGGGGACTAGTGGAGACAGATACGCAGTATTTT. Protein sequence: CASSLAWGLVETDTQYF.

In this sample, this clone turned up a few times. This CDR3 is CASRPPNSPLHF. CDR3 coding DNA: TGTGCCAGCAGGCCACCCAATTCACCCCTCCACTTT. The chain has TRBV28 and TRBJ1-6; D is undetermined. There are 12 residues in the CDR3. Deletions cut 6 bases from V and 7 bases from J, with 7 bases between. Looked up from germline, CDR1 is MDHEN and CDR2 is SYDVKM.

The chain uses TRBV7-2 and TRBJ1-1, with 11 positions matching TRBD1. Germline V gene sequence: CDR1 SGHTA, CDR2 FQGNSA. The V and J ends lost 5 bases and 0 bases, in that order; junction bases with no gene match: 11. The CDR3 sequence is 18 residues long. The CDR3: CASSLRTGGRIMNTEAFF. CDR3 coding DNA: TGTGCCAGCAGCCTCAGGACAGGGGGCCGTATTATGAACACTGAAGCTTTCTTT.

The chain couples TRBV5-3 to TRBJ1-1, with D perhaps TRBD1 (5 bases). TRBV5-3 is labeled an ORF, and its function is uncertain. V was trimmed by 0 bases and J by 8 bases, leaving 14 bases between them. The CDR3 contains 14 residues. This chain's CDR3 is CARSLDHTWGEAFF. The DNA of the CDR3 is TGTGCCAGAAGCTTGGACCATACCTGGGGCGAAGCTTTCTTT.

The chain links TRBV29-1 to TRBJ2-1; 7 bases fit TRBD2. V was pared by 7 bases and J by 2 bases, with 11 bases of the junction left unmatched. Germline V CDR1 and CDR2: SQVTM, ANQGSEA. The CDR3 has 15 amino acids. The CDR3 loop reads CSAARGSNTYNEQFF. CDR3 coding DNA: TGCAGCGCGGCGCGCGGGAGTAACACCTACAATGAGCAGTTCTTC.

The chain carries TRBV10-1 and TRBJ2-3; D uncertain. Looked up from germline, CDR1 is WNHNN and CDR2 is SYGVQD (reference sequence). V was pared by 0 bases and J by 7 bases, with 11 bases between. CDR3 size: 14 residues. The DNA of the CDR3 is TGCGCCAGCAGTGAGTCAGGGCCGTGGAATACGCAGTATTTT. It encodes CASSESGPWNTQYF.